The rows below give T cell receptor beta chains drawn from one sample of a study of cytomegalovirus exposure and HLA in healthy donors. Sequencing was performed with immunoSEQ multiplex PCR; in TCRdb, only in-frame clones are kept and a portion is missing. The sample carries under 130,000 clones, approximately 72% recorded once. The sequencing sample was made of PBMCs. The origin of the receptors is a man younger than 40 in good health and CMV-seronegative. Each CDR3 is given without its conserved first and last residue. The order of the fields is J gene, V gene, CDR3 protein.

j_call: TRBJ2-3
v_call: TRBV4-2
cdr3_aa: ASSQRDSGGLTDTQY

j_call: TRBJ2-7
v_call: TRBV29-1
cdr3_aa: SVETLGGQY

j_call: TRBJ2-5
v_call: TRBV19
cdr3_aa: ASNRQGKGEETQY

j_call: TRBJ1-4
v_call: TRBV18
cdr3_aa: ASSPPRDRNEKLF

j_call: TRBJ2-1
v_call: TRBV4-3
cdr3_aa: ASSRDRDYNEQF

j_call: TRBJ2-7
v_call: TRBV5-1
cdr3_aa: ASSLGADSYEQY

j_call: TRBJ2-3
v_call: TRBV28
cdr3_aa: ASSLWKQGATDTQY

j_call: TRBJ2-1
v_call: TRBV7-2
cdr3_aa: ASSLGTGGHEQF

j_call: TRBJ2-7
v_call: TRBV23-1
cdr3_aa: ASSQSLPGLVFDEQY

j_call: TRBJ2-1
v_call: TRBV5-4
cdr3_aa: ASSLDGASGGIDEQF

j_call: TRBJ2-1
v_call: TRBV6-1
cdr3_aa: ASSEALGFPTNEQF

j_call: TRBJ1-2
v_call: TRBV6-1
cdr3_aa: ASSESVDIGGYT

j_call: TRBJ1-1
v_call: TRBV7-9
cdr3_aa: ASSLTELRSGNEAF

j_call: TRBJ1-5
v_call: TRBV6-5
cdr3_aa: ASKLTGTSNQPQH

j_call: TRBJ1-2
v_call: TRBV7-2
cdr3_aa: ASRPGQGASYGYT

j_call: TRBJ2-7
v_call: TRBV13
cdr3_aa: ASSLGGRITYEQY

j_call: TRBJ1-2
v_call: TRBV7-2
cdr3_aa: ASSLERVAYGYT

j_call: TRBJ1-5
v_call: TRBV28
cdr3_aa: ASSPNSNQPQH

j_call: TRBJ2-7
v_call: TRBV6-1
cdr3_aa: ASSDNLAGPYEQY

j_call: TRBJ2-7
v_call: TRBV10-2
cdr3_aa: ASRIQVLSEQY

j_call: TRBJ2-2
v_call: TRBV6-1
cdr3_aa: ASSVGQGDTGELF

j_call: TRBJ2-1
v_call: TRBV4-1
cdr3_aa: ASSQDGASGRVYGNEQF

j_call: TRBJ2-1
v_call: TRBV30
cdr3_aa: AWSKGGNNEQF

j_call: TRBJ2-7
v_call: TRBV5-1
cdr3_aa: ASSLVGASEQY

j_call: TRBJ1-1
v_call: TRBV5-1
cdr3_aa: ASSLAGGSGTEAF

j_call: TRBJ2-7
v_call: TRBV6-1
cdr3_aa: ASRRTSGSRYEQY

j_call: TRBJ1-4
v_call: TRBV5-3
cdr3_aa: ATPLNRGFEF

j_call: TRBJ2-2
v_call: TRBV25-1
cdr3_aa: ASSVHWQGPGELF

j_call: TRBJ2-5
v_call: TRBV5-4
cdr3_aa: ASSLKLAQETQY

j_call: TRBJ1-1
v_call: TRBV7-8
cdr3_aa: ASRPGQGANTEAF

j_call: TRBJ2-1
v_call: TRBV14
cdr3_aa: ASSINRGNEQF

j_call: TRBJ1-1
v_call: TRBV5-6
cdr3_aa: ASSRPGQGNTEAF

j_call: TRBJ2-1
v_call: TRBV6-6
cdr3_aa: ASTKNAAGGGEQF

j_call: TRBJ1-4
v_call: TRBV5-4
cdr3_aa: ASSLGGSTNEKLF

j_call: TRBJ2-7
v_call: TRBV6-5
cdr3_aa: ASSYSLQDGEQY

j_call: TRBJ2-1
v_call: TRBV5-1
cdr3_aa: ASSPHWTEYNEQF

j_call: TRBJ1-1
v_call: TRBV5-4
cdr3_aa: ASSVGQVNTEAF

j_call: TRBJ2-3
v_call: TRBV2
cdr3_aa: ASSTSGSDTQY

j_call: TRBJ2-5
v_call: TRBV19
cdr3_aa: ASSLRTGVETQY

j_call: TRBJ2-7
v_call: TRBV19
cdr3_aa: ASSALSGLAGDSYEQY